This T cell receptor (beta chain) emerged from a study of blood T cells in healthy people across ages. Study-wide points: Age advanced and TCR beta diversity per million T cells fell, roughly linearly. When set beside aged donors, long-lived donors presented more naive CD4+ cells and higher diversity.

The donors, healthy Caucasians from Russia, were aged roughly 6 to 90. A word on this clonotype: Its cognate antigen is unknown. An end of the junction does not agree with germline; a read error may underlie this.

Alongside a J-beta primer mix, a sample-barcoded 5' primer served in a second PCR lasting 7 to 11 cycles. One entry per CDR3 protein, called by TCRdb with MiXCR from the 5' RACE reads. The sample consists of 1.5 million to 2 million distinct CDR3 sequences, approximately 39% of them appearing once. Germline lookup yields CDR1 SGHTA and CDR2 FQGNSA. The CDR3 runs 16 residues. The chain carries TRBV7-2 and TRBJ2-3; 8 bases agree with TRBD2. The specimen sequenced was blood. The receptor's source is a human donor in good health. CDR3 DNA: TGTGCCATCAGCTATCGGTTAGGGGCTAGCGGGTTTACGCAGTATTTT. It is translated as CAISYRLGASGFTQYF.